The 27 T cell receptor beta chains below were found in one sample sequenced in a study of blood T cell repertoires in COVID-19. Generated by immunoSEQ multiplex PCR, the TCRdb table keeps only in-frame clones and is missing some. The sample lists 150,000 to 200,000 clones; 79% were seen once. The specimen was PBMCs or T cells enriched from blood (not recorded which). The receptors shown here come from an older woman in a cohort exposed to, infected with or recovered from COVID-19 (not recorded which).

The chain employs TRBV5-1 and TRBJ2-5; TRBD1 matches 12 bases. V was pared by 4 bases and J by 4 bases, with 2 bases of the junction left unmatched. Germline CDR1 SGHRS, CDR2 YFSETQ. The CDR3 contains 14 residues. The CDR3 sequence: CASSQGQGAETQYF. As DNA, the CDR3 is TGCGCCAGCAGCCAGGGACAGGGGGCAGAGACCCAGTACTTC.

This chain joins TRBV9 and TRBJ1-1; D is undetermined. Trimming removed 2 bases from V and 0 bases from J, with 11 bases in between. The CDR3 runs 15 residues. Germline CDR1 and CDR2: SGDLS and YYNGEE. CDR3 sequence: CASSVRGLMNTEAFF. DNA of the CDR3: TGTGCCAGCAGCGTTCGAGGACTGATGAACACTGAAGCTTTCTTT. The full variable domain, with the rest looked up from reference TRBV9 and TRBJ1-1, is DSGVTQTPKHLITATGQRVTLRCSPRSGDLSVYWYQQSLDQGLQFLIQYYNGEERAKGNILERFSAQQFPDLHSELNLSSLELGDSALYFCASSVRGLMNTEAFFGQGTRLTVV.

This chain links TRBV11-2 with TRBJ1-4, with D perhaps TRBD1 (6 bases). Trimming pared 4 bases from V and 5 bases from J, leaving 17 bases between. The germline CDR1 and CDR2 sequences are SGHAT and FQNNGV. This CDR3 has 16 amino acids. The CDR3 region is CASSSHAQGSNEKLFF. In nucleotides, the CDR3 is TGTGCCAGCAGCTCTCATGCACAGGGTTCGAATGAAAAACTGTTTTTT. Using reference TRBV11-2 and TRBJ1-4 for the parts outside the CDR3, the full variable domain is EAGVAQSPRYKIIEKRQSVAFWCNPISGHATLYWYQQILGQGPKLLIQFQNNGVVDDSQLPKDRFSAERLKGVDSTLKIQPAKLEDSAVYLCASSSHAQGSNEKLFFGSGTQLSVL.

The CDR3 DNA follows: TGTGCCAGCATGGCCACCGGGGAGCTGTTTTTT. Protein sequence: CASMATGELFF. The gene calls are TRBV2 and TRBJ2-2; no clear D. Germline assignment: CDR1 SNHLY and CDR2 FYNNEI. The CDR3 covers 11 residues. V lost 7 bases and J 4 bases, leaving 4 bases between the germline ends.

The V call is TRBV24-1, the J call TRBJ1-5; 7 bases match TRBD1. Trimming at V came to 3 bases and at J to 4 bases, leaving 2 bases not matched to a gene. Germline CDR1 reads KGHDR; CDR2 reads SFDVKD. CDR3 length equals 14 residues. CDR3 nucleotides: TGTGCCACCAGTGATGCAGGGGGTAATCAGCCCCAGCATTTT. Its translation is CATSDAGGNQPQHF.

The chain recombines TRBV5-1 with TRBJ2-1, with a weak D call TRBD1 (7 bases). Germline CDR1 and CDR2: SGHRS and YFSETQ. The ends were cut back, 4 bases at V and 7 bases at J, with 15 bases in the middle. The CDR3 consists of 14 residues. This chain's CDR3 is CASSPPGGSNEQFF. The CDR3 DNA sequence: TGCGCCAGCAGCCCTCCAGGGGGGTCGAATGAGCAGTTCTTC.

This clone was seen just once. The V and J genes are TRBV25-1 and TRBJ2-7; 10 nucleotides match TRBD1. CDR3 size: 14 residues. Unmatched junction bases numbered 0, after V lost 1 base and J lost 3 bases. Germline CDR1 is MGHDK and CDR2 is SYGVNS. CDR3 region: CASSEWTGGYEQYF. CDR3 bases: TGTGCCAGCAGTGAATGGACAGGGGGCTACGAGCAGTACTTC.

This rearrangement joins TRBV7-3 to TRBJ1-1, with 7 bases lining up with TRBD1. V gave up 6 bases and J gave up 5 bases; unmatched junction bases: 6. Germline V gene data show CDR1 as SGHTA and CDR2 as FQGTGA. The CDR3 runs 13 residues. The DNA of the CDR3 is TGTGCCAGCAGAACAGGGGTAGGGACTGAAGCTTTCTTT. It yields the protein CASRTGVGTEAFF.

The rearrangement links TRBV28 to TRBJ1-5; no firm D call. The germline V and J ends were trimmed by 4 bases and 3 bases, with 4 bases remaining between them. The length of the CDR3 is 12 residues. Germline V CDR1 and CDR2: MDHEN, SYDVKM. CDR3 region: CASSSINQPQHF. CDR3 sequence (DNA): TGTGCCAGCAGTTCTATCAATCAGCCCCAGCATTTT.

This chain uses TRBV10-3 with TRBJ1-1; D is uncertain. The CDR3 is 15 residues long. V lost 2 bases to trimming and J lost 3 bases, with 13 bases between them. Germline loops: CDR1 ENHRY, CDR2 SYGVKD. CDR3 bases: TGTGCCATCAGTGAGGGTCCGGGGTTTGACACTGAAGCTTTCTTT. Residues: CAISEGPGFDTEAFF.

This clone has just one count. The V call is TRBV4-1, the J call TRBJ2-1; D uncertain. V lost 0 bases, J lost 8 bases, and 8 bases lay in between. The CDR3 extends over 13 amino acids. The germline V gene encodes CDR1 MGHRA and CDR2 YSYEKL. CDR3 nucleotide sequence: TGCGCCAGCAGCCAAGATGTCGGTTATGAGCAGTTCTTC. Residues: CASSQDVGYEQFF.

J is TRBJ2-3 and V is TRBV5-1, with 7 bases matching TRBD1. This CDR3 spans 15 amino acids. The junction had 7 bases not matched to a gene; V was cut back by 2 bases and J by 4 bases. Germline V lookup: CDR1 SGHRS, CDR2 YFSETQ. In DNA, the CDR3 is TGCGCCAGCAGCTTACAGGGGTCCCTCCCAGATACGCAGTATTTT. Protein sequence: CASSLQGSLPDTQYF.

The rearrangement joins TRBV7-2 to TRBJ2-5; tentatively, D is TRBD2 (7 bases). Trimming removed 3 bases from V and 4 bases from J, with 12 bases in between. Germline V lookup: CDR1 SGHTA, CDR2 FQGNSA. This CDR3 is 14 amino acids long. The CDR3 DNA reads TGTGCCAGCAGCTTCCAGGGAGGGGGAGAGACCCAGTACTTC. Translating gives CASSFQGGGETQYF. Full variable domain (rest looked up from reference TRBV7-2 and TRBJ2-5): GAGVSQSPSNKVTEKGKDVELRCDPISGHTALYWYRQSLGQGLEFLIYFQGNSAPDKSGLPSDRFSAERTGGSVSTLTIQRTQQEDSAVYLCASSFQGGGETQYFGPGTRLLVL.

DNA for the CDR3: TGTGCCAGCAGCTTAACGGGGACTAGTCGATCCGAGCAGTACTTC. Protein: CASSLTGTSRSEQYF. This chain uses TRBV11-3 with TRBJ2-7; the match to TRBD2 covers 8 bases. The CDR3 totals 15 residues. Unmatched junction bases numbered 9, after V lost 2 bases and J lost 6 bases. Looked up from germline, CDR1 is SGHNT and CDR2 is YENEEA.

This clone was seen a single time. The chain carries TRBV7-9 and TRBJ2-3, with 7 positions matching TRBD2. Germline V lookup: CDR1 SEHNR, CDR2 FQNEAQ (reference sequence). The CDR3 runs 16 residues. V lost 8 bases and J lost 1; bases outside the gene matches: 12. CDR3 region: CASRRRAGDRTDTQYF. DNA for the CDR3: TGTGCCAGCCGACGTAGGGCGGGAGACCGCACAGATACGCAGTATTTT.

This chain connects TRBV5-6 to TRBJ2-7; 10 positions agree with TRBD1. Germline V gives CDR1 SGHDT, CDR2 YYEEEE. V gave up 3 bases and J gave up 3 bases; unmatched junction bases: 6. This CDR3 contains 15 residues. CDR3 region: CASSWRDRGFYEQYF. CDR3 coding DNA: TGTGCCAGCAGCTGGCGGGACAGGGGATTCTACGAGCAGTACTTC.

This chain connects TRBV10-3 to TRBJ1-1; 7 positions agree with TRBD1. This CDR3 region has 14 residues. CDR1 is ENHRY, CDR2 SYGVKD, per germline. The V and J ends lost 6 bases and 5 bases, in that order; junction bases with no gene match: 9. The CDR3 spells CAISVDRDRTEAFF. The CDR3 DNA follows: TGTGCCATCAGCGTTGACAGGGATAGGACTGAAGCTTTCTTT.

The genes are TRBV6-5 and TRBJ1-5, with TRBD1 as a possible D gene (6 bases). The CDR3 extends over 15 amino acids. The V and J ends lost 5 bases and 0 bases respectively, with 11 bases between them. In germline, CDR1 is MNHEY, CDR2 SVGAGI. The CDR3 nucleotides read TGTGCCAGCAGTAGGGGGATCTATAGCAATCAGCCCCAGCATTTT. Its protein is CASSRGIYSNQPQHF.

The J gene is TRBJ2-3, the V gene TRBV5-1; tentatively, D is TRBD2 (6 bases). Germline V lookup: CDR1 SGHRS, CDR2 YFSETQ. V lost 3 bases, J lost 4 bases, and 27 bases lay in between. This CDR3 is built from 19 residues. Here the CDR3 DNA reads TGCGCCAGCAGCTCCCCAGCGGGTACGACTCTAGTTTCCGCAGATACGCAGTATTTT. It encodes CASSSPAGTTLVSADTQYF.

The table lists this clone with many counts. The chain uses TRBV7-3 and TRBJ2-2; D remains ambiguous. The germline V gene has CDR1 SGHTA and CDR2 FQGTGA. There are 14 residues in the CDR3. Trimming pared 3 bases from V and 1 base from J, leaving 6 bases between. CDR3 coding DNA: TGTGCCAGCAGCTTCAACGGGAACACCGGGGAGCTGTTTTTT. This codes for CASSFNGNTGELFF.

The J gene is TRBJ1-1, the V gene TRBV3-1 (or the pseudogene TRBV3-2); 7 nucleotides line up with TRBD1. V was pared by 6 bases and J by 0 bases, with 1 base of the junction left unmatched. In germline, CDR1 is LGHDT, CDR2 YNNKEL (reference sequence). The CDR3 loop spans 13 amino acids. This CDR3 is CASRQGMNTEAFF. In DNA, the CDR3 is TGTGCCAGCAGACAGGGGATGAACACTGAAGCTTTCTTT.

The chain employs TRBV19 and TRBJ2-7; 7 nucleotides line up with TRBD2. Germline CDR1 reads LNHDA; CDR2 reads SQIVND (reference sequence). The V and J ends lost 2 bases and 3 bases, in that order; junction bases with no gene match: 7. The CDR3 runs 15 residues. The CDR3 DNA is TGTGCCAGTAGTATACTGTCTAGCGGAAACTACGAGCAGTACTTC. Translating gives CASSILSSGNYEQYF.

The rearrangement links TRBV11-2 to TRBJ2-7; TRBD1 matches at 7 bases. Per the germline V gene, CDR1 is SGHAT and CDR2 is FQNNGV. The J segment lost 6 bases and the V segment lost 1 base, leaving 6 bases of the junction unmatched. There are 14 residues in the CDR3. CDR3 residues: CASSLGDRAGEQYF. The CDR3 DNA sequence: TGTGCCAGCAGCTTAGGAGACAGGGCTGGCGAGCAGTACTTC. Looking up the rest from reference TRBV11-2 and TRBJ2-7 gives the full variable domain: EAGVAQSPRYKIIEKRQSVAFWCNPISGHATLYWYQQILGQGPKLLIQFQNNGVVDDSQLPKDRFSAERLKGVDSTLKIQPAKLEDSAVYLCASSLGDRAGEQYFGPGTRLTVT.

J is TRBJ1-2 and V is TRBV28, with no clear D. The germline V gene encodes CDR1 MDHEN and CDR2 SYDVKM. V lost 2 bases and J lost 4, with 11 bases in between. The CDR3 runs to 14 residues. The CDR3 reads CASSLGSQLYGYTF. The CDR3, as DNA: TGTGCCAGCAGTTTAGGTAGCCAGCTCTATGGCTACACCTTC.

The CDR3 sequence is CASSQGTSRSEQYF. The CDR3 DNA sequence: TGCGCCAGCAGCCAGGGGACTAGCCGATCCGAGCAGTACTTC. V is TRBV4-1 and J is TRBJ2-7, with TRBD2 matching 9 bases. V shed 3 bases, J shed 6 bases, and the junction held 6 bases outside the gene matches. The CDR3 spans 14 residues. Germline V gene sequence: CDR1 MGHRA, CDR2 YSYEKL.

The rearrangement uses TRBV5-1 and TRBJ2-3, with 11 bases fitting TRBD1. The CDR3 contains 16 residues. Per the germline V gene, CDR1 is SGHRS and CDR2 is YFSETQ. J was trimmed by 4 bases and V by 4 bases; bases with no gene match: 8. CDR3 in DNA: TGCGCCAGCAGCACCGGGACAGGGGGTCAACCAGATACGCAGTATTTT. Encoded protein: CASSTGTGGQPDTQYF.

This rearrangement joins TRBV24-1 to TRBJ1-2; D possibly corresponds to TRBD1 (5 bases). The CDR3 is 15 residues long. The V end was cut by 3 bases, the J end by 4 bases, with 14 bases between. Germline V gene lookup returns CDR1 KGHDR and CDR2 SFDVKD. The CDR3 region has the DNA TGTGCCACCAGTGATCCGGGGAGGGGAGGCTATGGCTACACCTTC. Amino acids: CATSDPGRGGYGYTF.